The rows below give T cell receptor beta chains drawn from one sample of a study of cytomegalovirus exposure and HLA in healthy donors. Data came from immunoSEQ multiplex PCR; TCRdb stores just in-frame clones and leaves some out. Altogether about 160,000 clones are present, under 90% being singletons, with the ten largest covering 10%. Material: PBMCs. The receptors originated from a young woman in good health and CMV-seropositive. The CDR3 runs from the conserved cysteine through the conserved F or W. Each record gives: V gene, J gene, D gene, CDR3 protein, CDR3 DNA. A D gene is named only where the DNA matches it firmly.

>TRBV30|TRBJ2-5|-
CAWSKTIGETQYF
TGTGCCTGGAGCAAAACAATCGGGGAGACCCAGTACTTC
>TRBV7-9|TRBJ1-1|TRBD1
CASSLSIGGQGANTEAFF
TGTGCCAGCAGCTTAAGTATTGGGGGACAGGGGGCGAACACTGAAGCTTTCTTT
>TRBV9|TRBJ1-3|-
CASSPALRSGNTIYF
TGTGCCAGCAGCCCCGCCCTTCGGTCTGGAAACACCATATATTTT
>TRBV28|TRBJ2-5|TRBD1
CASSPTGGTQETQYF
TGTGCCAGCAGCCCGACAGGGGGAACCCAAGAGACCCAGTACTTC
>TRBV28|TRBJ1-2|TRBD1
CASSFSNPGQGAGGYTF
TGTGCCAGCAGTTTCTCTAATCCGGGACAGGGGGCTGGGGGCTACACCTTC
>TRBV19|TRBJ2-7|TRBD1
CASSDVRTGGSYEQYF
TGTGCCAGTAGTGACGTACGGACAGGGGGTTCCTACGAGCAGTACTTC
>TRBV19|TRBJ1-2|TRBD1
CASSRGGQGNGYTF
TGTGCCAGTAGTCGAGGGGGACAGGGTAACGGCTACACCTTC
>TRBV2|TRBJ2-3|-
CASSPKSGLRTDTQYF
TGTGCCAGCAGCCCCAAGTCGGGTTTGCGCACAGATACGCAGTATTTT
>TRBV29-1|TRBJ1-2|TRBD1
CSVLGQGALANYGYTF
TGCAGCGTCCTAGGACAGGGGGCCTTAGCTAACTATGGCTACACCTTC
>TRBV28|TRBJ2-5|TRBD1
CASSSRQGSGQETQYF
TGTGCCAGCAGTTCCCGACAGGGATCGGGCCAAGAGACCCAGTACTTC
>TRBV4-1|TRBJ1-5|-
CASSQVGENQSQHF
TGCGCCAGCAGCCAAGTAGGGGAAAATCAGTCCCAGCATTTT
>TRBV18|TRBJ2-1|TRBD2
CASSPRGTSGHSSYNEQFF
TGTGCCAGCTCACCAAGAGGGACTAGCGGGCACAGCTCCTACAATGAGCAGTTCTTC
>TRBV11-2|TRBJ1-1|TRBD1
CASSPRQGNTEAFF
TGTGCCAGCAGCCCGAGACAGGGGAACACTGAAGCTTTCTTT
>TRBV5-1|TRBJ2-7|TRBD1
CASSSRQGEYEQYF
TGCGCCAGCAGCTCACGACAGGGGGAATACGAGCAGTACTTC
>TRBV27|TRBJ2-7|TRBD1
CASSLRGLGEQYF
TGTGCCAGCAGTTTGAGGGGGCTAGGCGAGCAGTACTTC
>TRBV7-9|TRBJ1-4|-
CASSPDSRIEKLFF
TGTGCCAGCAGCCCGGACAGCCGAATTGAAAAACTGTTTTTT